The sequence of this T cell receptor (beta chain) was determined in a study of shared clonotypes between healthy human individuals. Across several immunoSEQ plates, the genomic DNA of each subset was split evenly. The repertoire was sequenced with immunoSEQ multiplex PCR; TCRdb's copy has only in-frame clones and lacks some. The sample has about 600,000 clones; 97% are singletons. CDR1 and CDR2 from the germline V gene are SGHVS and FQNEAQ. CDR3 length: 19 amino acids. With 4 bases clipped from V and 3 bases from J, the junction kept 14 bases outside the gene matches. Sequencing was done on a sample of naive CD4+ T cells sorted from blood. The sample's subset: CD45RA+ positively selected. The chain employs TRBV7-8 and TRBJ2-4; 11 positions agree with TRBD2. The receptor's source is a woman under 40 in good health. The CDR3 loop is CASSSTLGTSGRYKNIQYF. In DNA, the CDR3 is TGTGCCAGCAGCTCCACCCTCGGGACTAGCGGAAGATACAAAAACATTCAGTACTTC.